The rows below give T cell receptor beta chains drawn from one sample of a study of shared clonotypes between healthy human individuals. Measured with immunoSEQ multiplex PCR; TCRdb has only the in-frame clones, and not every one. The sample lists approximately 2.1 million clones; 85% to 95% were seen once. The specimen sequenced was naive CD4+ T cells from PBMCs. These receptor sequences come from a man in his late teens or twenties in good health. Some clones in this sample may be carry-over from other donors' samples. Both conserved end residues are part of each CDR3. D genes are given only for firm matches. Only part of the rows carry a size: once, few, many, or a class if the clone is expanded.

TRBV2	TRBJ2-7	.	.	16	TGTGCCAGCAGTTTCCGGGCGGGGCAGGGGGGCTACGAGCAGTACTTC	CASSFRAGQGGYEQYF
TRBV27	TRBJ1-5	.	.	15	TGTGCCAGCAGTGAGAAAACGCATAGCAATCAGCCCCAGCATTTT	CASSEKTHSNQPQHF
TRBV23-1	TRBJ2-2	.	.	15	TGCGCCAGCAATCAGTGGGACCCGAACACCGGGGAGCTGTTTTTT	CASNQWDPNTGELFF
TRBV4-1	TRBJ2-4	.	.	17	TGCGCCAGCAGCCAAGCCGGGGGACAGTACACCAAAAACATTCAGTACTTC	CASSQAGGQYTKNIQYF
TRBV18	TRBJ1-2	.	.	13	TGTGCCAGCTCACACGACAGCAACTATGGCTACACCTTC	CASSHDSNYGYTF
TRBV7-8	TRBJ1-5	.	.	14	TGTGCCAGCAGCCCGGGGGGCCGAGATCAGCCCCAGCATTTT	CASSPGGRDQPQHF
TRBV6-1	TRBJ2-7	.	.	14	TGTGCCAGCAGTGAATTACTAGGGGCCTACGAGCAGTACTTC	CASSELLGAYEQYF
TRBV29-1	TRBJ2-1	.	TRBD2	16	TGCAGCGCTGACTTAGAGAGACTAGCGAACTACAATGAGCAGTTCTTC	CSADLERLANYNEQFF
TRBV5-1	TRBJ2-5	.	TRBD1	14	TGCGCCAGCAGCATCGACAGGGCCGGGGAGACCCAGTACTTC	CASSIDRAGETQYF
TRBV5-1	TRBJ1-1	once	.	15	TGCGCCAGCAGCCCGGGGGCGGCCGGGGGGACTGAAGCTTTCTTT	CASSPGAAGGTEAFF
TRBV13	TRBJ1-2	.	TRBD1	15	TGTGCCAGCAGCTTACAGGGACAGGTAGTAGGAGAATACACCTTC	CASSLQGQVVGEYTF
TRBV5-1	TRBJ2-4	.	.	14	TGCGCCAGCAGCTTGGTGGGGGCTGGGAACATTCAGTACTTC	CASSLVGAGNIQYF
TRBV7-9	TRBJ1-1	.	.	14	TGTGCCAGCAGCTTAAGCGGGGGCGGAACTGAAGCTTTCTTT	CASSLSGGGTEAFF
TRBV7-2	TRBJ2-2	.	.	16	TGTGCCAGCAGCTTAGTTCACACACAGAGCACCGGGGAGCTGTTTTTT	CASSLVHTQSTGELFF
TRBV6-1	TRBJ1-1	.	.	14	TGTGCCAGCAGTGAAAGGTGGGGGGCCACTGAAGCTTTCTTT	CASSERWGATEAFF
TRBV19	TRBJ2-7	.	TRBD2	16	TGTGCCAGTAGTGTTACCTCGGGACTAGCGGGAACCGAGCAGTACTTC	CASSVTSGLAGTEQYF
TRBV6-6	TRBJ2-3	once	TRBD1	15	TGTGCCAGCAGTCCGGACAGGGTGCGATCAGATACGCAGTATTTT	CASSPDRVRSDTQYF
TRBV9	TRBJ2-7	.	TRBD2	14	TGTGCCAGCAGCGCAATTAGCGGGAGCGGCGAGCAGTACTTC	CASSAISGSGEQYF
TRBV4-3	TRBJ1-1	.	TRBD1	15	TGCGCCAGCAGCCAGGGATCGACAGGGGTCACTGAAGCTTTCTTT	CASSQGSTGVTEAFF
TRBV10-1	TRBJ2-7	.	TRBD1	14	TGCGCCAGCAGACCCGGGACAGGGACGAACGAGCAGTACTTC	CASRPGTGTNEQYF